The present TCR beta chain was sequenced within a study of T cell changes during pregnancy in multiple sclerosis (dated by TCRdb to about 2019). General notes on the study: The study looked at changes in the T cell repertoire across pregnancy in women with multiple sclerosis.

The library came from the immunoSEQ multiplex PCR assay. What TCRdb holds here is the immuneACCESS table cut down to in-frame rearrangements. Part of the clones is not present; checked against another copy, under half of the missing clones reflect an unresolved V gene, and the others are unexplained. The sample contains roughly 44,000 clones, roughly 91% of them found a single time. The biggest ten clones account for 5.5% to 6% of the sample. This clone is categorized as medium-sized (0.01 to 0.1%). There is no known antigen for this receptor. The record has no base qualities; no much larger clone is one base away. This receptor was identified in a female donor in good health, enrolled as a control in a pregnancy study. The specimen was CD8+ T cells from peripheral blood mononuclear cells, collected after pregnancy.

In nucleotide form, the sequence is TGTGCCAGCAGCCAGGTGCTGCGGCTGGCGACTGAAGCTTTCTTT. This codes for CASSQVLRLATEAFF. Recombination linked TRBV4-2 to TRBJ1-1, with the identity of the D gene unclear. The CDR3, cysteine through phenylalanine, is 15 amino acids long. Only the CDR3 DNA stays, 45 bases, in frame from base 1. From the germline V gene, CDR1 is LGHNA and CDR2 is YNFKEQ. V and J are truncated by 3 bases and 5 bases respectively, leaving an intervening sequence of 16 bases.